This TCR beta chain is from a study of identical twins. Unique molecular identifiers were present on the cDNA, and a universal primer site came from template switching. TCRdb reanalysed the 5' RACE reads using MiXCR and keeps one entry per CDR3 protein. The top ten hold around 3% of the sample, which has approximately 590,000 distinct CDR3 sequences, more than 9% seen once. Germline CDR1 SQVTM, CDR2 ANQGSEA. Trimming removed 5 bases from V and 4 bases from J, with 17 bases in between. CDR3 length: 14 residues. In its sample, this clonotype was seen a few times. The sample also formed part of further work on yellow fever vaccine responses in identical twins. That source adds: Twins' vaccine T cell responses reportedly seemed partly convergent and partly personalized.

This sequence joins TRBV29-1 and TRBJ1-2; D is unresolved. The sample taken for sequencing was PBMCs. The sequence came from a woman aged 18-35 years in good health. CDR3 bases: TGCAGCGTTATACAGAGCTGGATGGGCTATGGCTACACCTTC. It yields the protein CSVIQSWMGYGYTF.